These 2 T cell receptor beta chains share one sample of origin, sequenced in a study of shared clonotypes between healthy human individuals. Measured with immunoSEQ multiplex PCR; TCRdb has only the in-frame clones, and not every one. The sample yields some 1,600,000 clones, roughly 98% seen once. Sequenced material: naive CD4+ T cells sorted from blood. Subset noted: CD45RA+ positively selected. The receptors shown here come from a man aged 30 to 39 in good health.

CDR3: CASSYDRVGEQYF. The CDR3 DNA reads as TGTGCCAGCAGTTACGACAGAGTAGGCGAGCAGTACTTC. V and J are TRBV2 and TRBJ2-7, with D possibly TRBD1 on 5 matching bases. This CDR3 has 13 amino acids. V lost 5 bases and J 6 bases, leaving 14 bases between the germline ends. Per germline, CDR1 SNHLY and CDR2 FYNNEI.

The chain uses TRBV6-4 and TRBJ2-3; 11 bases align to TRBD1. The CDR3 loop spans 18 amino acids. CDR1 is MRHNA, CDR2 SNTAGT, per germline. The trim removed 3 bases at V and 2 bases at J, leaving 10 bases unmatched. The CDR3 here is CASSDFGQGALPTDTQYF. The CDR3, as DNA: TGTGCCAGCAGTGATTTCGGACAGGGGGCGCTTCCCACAGATACGCAGTATTTT.